A selection of T cell receptor beta chains follows, all from one sample in a study of CD8+CD57+ T cells in acquired aplastic anemia. TCRdb reprocessed the reads with MiXCR, giving one entry per CDR3 protein. The sample lists around 120,000 distinct CDR3 sequences, over 30% occurring once. Sequenced sample: sorted CD4+, CD8+, or CD8+CD57+ T cells (not recorded which) from PBMCs. These receptors were taken from a human donor with aplastic anemia. The CDR3 runs from the conserved cysteine through the conserved F or W. The D gene is left open where the match is weak. Some rows mark clone size as missing; the rest say once, few, many or name a class of expanded clone.

size	V	D	length	J	DNA	CDR3
.	TRBV24-1	.	17	TRBJ2-2	TGTGCCAGCAGCTTGGACAGCGGAAACCACCCCACCGGGGAGCTGTTTTTT	CASSLDSGNHPTGELFF
many	TRBV20-1	TRBD2	14	TRBJ2-5	TGCAGTGCTAGAGCGGGGGGACCTCTTAAACGTCCCTACTTC	CSARAGGPLKRPYF
many	TRBV15	.	16	TRBJ1-1	TGTGCCACCAGCAGAGAGATGACGGCACTGAACACTGAAGCTTTCTTT	CATSREMTALNTEAFF
many	TRBV27	.	13	TRBJ1-6	TGTGCCAGCAGTTTAAAATGGGTGTCACCCCTCCACTTT	CASSLKWVSPLHF
.	TRBV25-1	TRBD2	16	TRBJ2-3	TGTGCCAGCAGCTTACGGACTAGCGGGGACACAGATACGCAGTATTTT	CASSLRTSGDTDTQYF
many	TRBV20-1	.	12	TRBJ1-1	TGCAGTGCTAGGACGGTGAACACTGAAGCTTTCTTT	CSARTVNTEAFF
.	TRBV7-8	TRBD2	14	TRBJ2-1	TGTGCCAGCAGCTTAGGCAGGGAGGGCAATGAGCAGTTCTTC	CASSLGREGNEQFF
.	TRBV7-2	TRBD1	14	TRBJ1-1	TGTGCCAGCAGCTCGGGGACAGGAAACACTGGAGCTTTCTTT	CASSSGTGNTGAFF
many	TRBV10-1	.	15	TRBJ1-4	TGCGCCAGCAGTGAGGGGACCGTGGGGAATGAAAAACTGTTTTTT	CASSEGTVGNEKLFF
many	TRBV19	.	12	TRBJ1-5	TGTGCCAGTAGTATTAGCAATCGGCCCCAGCATTTT	CASSISNRPQHF
.	TRBV10-3	.	12	TRBJ2-7	TGTGCCATCAGTGAAGACAGCTACGAGCAGTACTTC	CAISEDSYEQYF
few	TRBV6-2/TRBV6-3	.	15	TRBJ2-7	TGTGCCAGCAGCCGAAAGGGTTTCAGCTCCTACGAGCAGTACTTC	CASSRKGFSSYEQYF
.	TRBV5-6	.	14	TRBJ1-6	TGTGCCAGCAGCTTGGCTTCGGGAGATTCACCCCCCCACTTT	CASSLASGDSPPHF
many	TRBV20-1	.	16	TRBJ2-7	TGCAGTGCTAGAGATCTCCTGGGGGCACCCCCCTACGAGCAGTACTTC	CSARDLLGAPPYEQYF
many	TRBV5-1	.	16	TRBJ1-6	TGCGCCAGCAGCTTGGTACCAGGGGATAGCAATTCACCCCTCCACTTT	CASSLVPGDSNSPLHF
many	TRBV19	TRBD2	13	TRBJ2-3	TGTGCCAGTAATAGCGGGGTATCGAATACGCAGTATTTT	CASNSGVSNTQYF
many	TRBV9	TRBD2	17	TRBJ2-1	TGTGCCAGCAGCGGCGGACTAGCGGGGGGTGGCTACAATGAGCAGTTCTTC	CASSGGLAGGGYNEQFF
many	TRBV5-1	.	16	TRBJ2-5	TGCGCCAGCAGCTCCCTGGACCGCCCCCTGCAAGAGACCCAGTACTTC	CASSSLDRPLQETQYF
.	TRBV19	.	13	TRBJ2-5	TGTGCCAGTAAAATGCAGGGTGGAGGGACCCAGTACTTC	CASKMQGGGTQYF
.	TRBV10-3	.	11	TRBJ1-1	TGTGCCATCAGCAGCAACACTGAAGCTTTCTTT	CAISSNTEAFF
few	TRBV18	.	17	TRBJ1-2	TGTGCCAGCTCACCCCTTCCCGACGGACGGATCAACTATGGCTACACCTTC	CASSPLPDGRINYGYTF
.	TRBV12-3/TRBV12-4	.	11	TRBJ2-7	TGTGCCAGCAGTAGAACAGGCGAGCAGTACTTC	CASSRTGEQYF
.	TRBV2	.	14	TRBJ2-1	TGTGCCAGCAGAGGGGGGGGGTCAGCTAATGAGCAGTTCTTC	CASRGGGSANEQFF
.	TRBV9	TRBD1	15	TRBJ1-2	TGTGCCAGCAGCTGGAAGGGACAGGGAAACTATGGCTACACCTTC	CASSWKGQGNYGYTF
.	TRBV19	.	14	TRBJ2-2	TGTGCCAGTAGTTCAGGGTCTAGTCCCGGGGAGCTGTTTTTC	CASSSGSSPGELFF
.	TRBV9	TRBD1	13	TRBJ2-7	TGTGCCAGCGAACCGGGACAGGGACGCGAGCAGTACTTC	CASEPGQGREQYF
many	TRBV9	.	14	TRBJ2-5	TGTGCCAGCAGCCTTGGGACCCTACAAGAGACCCAGTACTTC	CASSLGTLQETQYF
many	TRBV7-8	.	15	TRBJ1-5	TGTGCCAGCAGCTTGGGAGGAAACGTGGGTCAGCCCCAGCATTTT	CASSLGGNVGQPQHF
many	TRBV12-3/TRBV12-4	.	16	TRBJ1-5	TGTGCCAGCAGTGTCGCGAGGGGCGGATTAAATCAGCCCCAGCATTTT	CASSVARGGLNQPQHF
.	TRBV19	.	13	TRBJ2-7	TGTGCCTGTAGAGGAGGGGCGGACTACGAGCAGTACTTC	CACRGGADYEQYF